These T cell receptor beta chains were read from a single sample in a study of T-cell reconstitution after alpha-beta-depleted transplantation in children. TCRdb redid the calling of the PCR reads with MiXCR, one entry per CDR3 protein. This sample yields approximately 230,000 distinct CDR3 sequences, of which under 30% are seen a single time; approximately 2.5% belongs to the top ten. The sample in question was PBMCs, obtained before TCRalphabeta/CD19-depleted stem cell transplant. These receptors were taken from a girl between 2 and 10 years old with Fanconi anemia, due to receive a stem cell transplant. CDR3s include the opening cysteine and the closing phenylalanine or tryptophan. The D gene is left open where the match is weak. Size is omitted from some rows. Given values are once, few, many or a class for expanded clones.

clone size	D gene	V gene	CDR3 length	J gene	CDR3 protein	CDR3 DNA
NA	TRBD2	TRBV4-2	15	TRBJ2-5	CASAHSGGLQETQYF	TGTGCCAGCGCCCATAGCGGGGGGCTTCAAGAGACCCAGTACTTC
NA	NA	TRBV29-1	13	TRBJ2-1	CSVEGSDYNEQFF	TGCAGCGTTGAAGGGTCAGACTACAATGAGCAGTTCTTC
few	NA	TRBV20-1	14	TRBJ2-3	CSARGLTSTDTQYF	TGCAGTGCTAGAGGCCTGACTAGTACTGATACGCAGTATTTT
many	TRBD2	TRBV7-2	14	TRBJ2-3	CASSPGLARDTQYF	TGTGCCAGCAGCCCTGGACTAGCGAGAGATACGCAGTATTTT
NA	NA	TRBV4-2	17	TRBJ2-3	CASSPHDGAQLTDTQYF	TGTGCCAGCAGCCCCCATGATGGGGCACAACTTACAGATACGCAGTATTTT
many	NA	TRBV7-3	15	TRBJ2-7	CASSLNPRPNHEQYF	TGTGCCAGCAGCTTAAACCCCCGACCTAATCACGAGCAGTACTTC
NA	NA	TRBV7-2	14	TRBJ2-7	CASSLRPQGHEQYF	TGTGCCAGCAGCTTACGCCCCCAGGGGCACGAGCAGTACTTC
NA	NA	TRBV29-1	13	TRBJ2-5	CSVGRTVQETQYF	TGCAGCGTGGGGAGGACTGTACAAGAGACCCAGTACTTC
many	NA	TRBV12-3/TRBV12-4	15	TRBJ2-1	CASSKWASLVNEQFF	TGTGCCAGCAGTAAATGGGCTAGCTTAGTCAATGAGCAGTTCTTC
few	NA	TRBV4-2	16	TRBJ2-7	CASSQDWGTPPYEQYF	TGTGCCAGCAGCCAAGATTGGGGGACTCCTCCCTACGAGCAGTACTTC
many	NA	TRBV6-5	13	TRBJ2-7	CASSSLPPYEQYF	TGTGCCAGCAGTAGCCTACCCCCGTACGAGCAGTACTTC
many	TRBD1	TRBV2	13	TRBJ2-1	CASNGQGKNEQFF	TGTGCCAGTAACGGACAGGGAAAGAATGAGCAGTTCTTC
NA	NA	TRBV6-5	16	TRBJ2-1	CASSYEQPSSYNEQFF	TGTGCCAGCAGTTACGAACAGCCGAGCTCCTACAATGAGCAGTTCTTC
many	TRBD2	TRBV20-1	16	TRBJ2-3	CSASKTSGKPLYTQYF	TGCAGTGCATCGAAGACTAGCGGGAAACCCCTGTATACGCAGTATTTT
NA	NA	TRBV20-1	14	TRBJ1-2	CSASTPALGYGYTF	TGCAGTGCTAGTACCCCGGCTCTAGGGTATGGCTACACCTTC
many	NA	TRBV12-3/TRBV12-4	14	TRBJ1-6	CASSLVQGRSPLHF	TGTGCCAGCAGTTTGGTTCAGGGCCGTTCACCCCTCCACTTT
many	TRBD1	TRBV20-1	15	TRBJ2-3	CRGQGAVQRPDTQYF	TGCAGGGGACAGGGGGCCGTCCAAAGACCAGATACGCAGTATTTT
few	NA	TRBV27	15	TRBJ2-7	CASRGSRDPLYEQYF	TGTGCCAGCAGGGGCTCCCGGGACCCTCTCTACGAGCAGTACTTC
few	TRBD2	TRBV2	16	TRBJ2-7	CASSEKRTSGHYEQYF	TGTGCCAGCAGTGAAAAAAGGACTAGCGGCCACTACGAGCAGTACTTC
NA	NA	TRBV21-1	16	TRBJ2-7	CASSKAVGDSPYEQYF	TGTGCCAGCAGCAAAGCGGTCGGGGACAGTCCCTACGAGCAGTACTTC
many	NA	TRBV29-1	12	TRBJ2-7	CSVEGAAYEQYF	TGCAGCGTTGAAGGGGCGGCCTACGAGCAGTACTTC
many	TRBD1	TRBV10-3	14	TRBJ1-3	CAIRPGQGGNTIYF	TGTGCCATCAGACCGGGACAGGGAGGAAACACCATATATTTT
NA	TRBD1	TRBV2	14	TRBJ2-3	CASRWTGVADTQYF	TGTGCCAGCCGGTGGACAGGGGTGGCAGATACGCAGTATTTT
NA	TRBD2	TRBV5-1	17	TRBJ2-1	CASSLGLAGGSYNEQFF	TGCGCCAGCAGCTTAGGCCTAGCGGGGGGCTCCTACAATGAGCAGTTCTTC
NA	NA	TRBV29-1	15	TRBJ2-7	CSVLFRGLDPGEQYF	TGCAGCGTCCTGTTCCGCGGACTGGACCCCGGCGAGCAGTACTTC
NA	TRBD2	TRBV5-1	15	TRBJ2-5	CASSQGPAGEESQYF	TGCGCCAGCAGTCAGGGCCCTGCGGGGGAAGAGTCCCAGTACTTC